This T cell receptor beta chain is drawn from a study of beta chain features in type 1 diabetes. Study observations and caveats: For TCRB rearrangement, an influence of HLA type remained unresolved here.

The whole isolated RNA underwent reverse transcription, so sequencing captured expressed TCRB transcripts. Method: immunoSEQ multiplex PCR; TCRdb's copy keeps in-frame clones and lacks some. In the table there are about 900,000 clones, 15% to 20% of which are singletons. Worth noting for this clone: Its antigen is not known.

Germline V lookup: CDR1 MDHEN, CDR2 SYDVKM. This CDR3 is 12 amino acids long. Trimming took off 7 bases at V and 6 bases at J, with 12 bases between the two ends. This sequence joins TRBV28 and TRBJ2-5; weak D call: TRBD2 (5 bases). Sequenced: naive CD4+ T cells from blood. The TCR sequence derives from a woman aged 18-29 years in good health. The CDR3 DNA reads as TGTGCCAGCACCCGAGAGCGGAAGACCCAGTACTTC. It specifies CASTRERKTQYF.